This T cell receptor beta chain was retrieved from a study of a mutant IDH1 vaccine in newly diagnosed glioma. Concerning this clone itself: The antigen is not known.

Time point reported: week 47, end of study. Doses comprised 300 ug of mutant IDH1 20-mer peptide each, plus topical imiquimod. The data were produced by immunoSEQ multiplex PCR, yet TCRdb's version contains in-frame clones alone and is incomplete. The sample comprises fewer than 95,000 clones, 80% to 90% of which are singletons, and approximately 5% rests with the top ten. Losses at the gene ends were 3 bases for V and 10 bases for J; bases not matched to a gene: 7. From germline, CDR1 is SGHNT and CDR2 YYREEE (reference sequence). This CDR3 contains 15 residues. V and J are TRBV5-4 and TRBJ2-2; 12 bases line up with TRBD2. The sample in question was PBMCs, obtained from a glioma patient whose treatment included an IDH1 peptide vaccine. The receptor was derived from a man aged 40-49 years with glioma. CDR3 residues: CASSSGLAGSEELFF. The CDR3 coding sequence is TGTGCCAGCAGCTCCGGACTAGCGGGAAGTGAGGAGCTGTTTTTT.